This TCR beta chain appears in the sequencing data of a study of blood T cell repertoires in COVID-19. Trimming removed 1 base from V and 5 bases from J, with 6 bases in between. The length of the CDR3 is 13 residues. Libraries were prepared by immunoSEQ multiplex PCR; TCRdb keeps only in-frame clonotypes and omits some of them. The table has 150,000 to 200,000 clones, more than 85% seen once. The source material was peripheral blood. The chain is built from TRBV12-3 or TRBV12-4 and TRBJ2-1; no reliable D call. The sequence was obtained from a man younger than 35 with acute or convalescent COVID-19. This CDR3 reads CASSLDYNNEQFF. The CDR3 DNA is TGTGCCAGCAGTTTAGACTACAACAATGAGCAGTTCTTC.